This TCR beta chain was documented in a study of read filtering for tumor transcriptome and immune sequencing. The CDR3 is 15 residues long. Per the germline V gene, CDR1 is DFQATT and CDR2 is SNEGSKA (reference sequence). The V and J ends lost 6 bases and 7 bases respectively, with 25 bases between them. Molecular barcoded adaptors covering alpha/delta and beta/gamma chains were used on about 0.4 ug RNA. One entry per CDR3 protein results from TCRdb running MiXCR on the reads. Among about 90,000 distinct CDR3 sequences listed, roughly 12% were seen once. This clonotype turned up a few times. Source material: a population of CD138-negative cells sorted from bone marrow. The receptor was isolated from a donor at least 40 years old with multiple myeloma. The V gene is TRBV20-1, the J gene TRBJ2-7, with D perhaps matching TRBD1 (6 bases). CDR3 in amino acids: CSAPFPGTPKREQYF. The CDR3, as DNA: TGCAGTGCCCCCTTCCCCGGGACACCCAAAAGAGAGCAGTACTTC.